The source of this TCR beta chain is a study of T cells in Graves' hyperthyroidism and ophthalmopathy. V was clipped by 4 bases and J by 0 bases, with 13 bases between them. The V gene's germline CDR1 is SGDLS and CDR2 YYNGEE. The CDR3 runs to 16 residues. This clonotype has at least ten counts. Antigen specificity is unknown. Study-wide results and caveats: Most thyroid clonotypes that were expanded above 0.001 also turned up in blood. The model anticipated ophthalmopathy a median around 6 months pre-onset. The authors' 13 V-J model separated ophthalmopathy from stable hyperthyroidism.

Template material for amplifying TCR beta CDR3 regions consisted of RNA transcripts. Carried out on the TCR CDR3, a first-round RT-PCR used the HTBI primer set. TCRdb used MiXCR to reprocess the multiplex PCR reads, holding one entry per CDR3 protein. This sample yields about 580,000 distinct CDR3 sequences, of which approximately 15% are seen a single time; less than 6% belongs to the top ten. Source material: blood. This sequence originates from a woman aged 25-40 years with Graves' hyperthyroidism that later progressed to Graves' ophthalmopathy. The V call is TRBV9, the J call TRBJ2-2; possibly TRBD2 for D (6 bases). The CDR3 loop reads CASSPSAGPNTGELFF. The CDR3 DNA reads as TGTGCCAGCAGCCCCTCGGCGGGGCCGAACACCGGGGAGCTGTTTTTT.